The rows below give T cell receptor beta chains drawn from one sample of a study of T cell changes during pregnancy in multiple sclerosis. TCRdb keeps only in-frame clones here, not all; method: immunoSEQ multiplex PCR. This table has around 50,000 clones, about 90% appearing once. This specimen was CD4+ T cells from peripheral blood mononuclear cells, taken after pregnancy. The receptor set was obtained from a female donor with multiple sclerosis, enrolled in a pregnancy study. The CDR3 runs from the conserved cysteine through the conserved F or W. The D gene is left open where the match is weak. Not all rows give a size; the values are once, few, many and, for expanded clones, a class.

TRBJ1-2 TRBV7-3 . . TGTGCCAGCAGCCCGGGGCGGGGGCCTGACTATGGCTACACCTTC CASSPGRGPDYGYTF
TRBJ1-1 TRBV5-1 . . TGCGCCAGCAGCTTGGCCTTAGGACAGACCGAAGCTTTCTTT CASSLALGQTEAFF
TRBJ1-2 TRBV19 . . TGTGCCAGTAGCTCAGGGGCGGCTAACTATGGCTACACCTTC CASSSGAANYGYTF
TRBJ2-3 TRBV27 . . TGTGCCAGCAGTTTATCCAGGGTTGATACGCAGTATTTT CASSLSRVDTQYF
TRBJ2-3 TRBV7-2 . . TGTGCCAGCAGCTTAAGAGGGAGCACAGATACGCAGTATTTT CASSLRGSTDTQYF
TRBJ1-5 TRBV29-1 . . TGCAGCGTTGGGGCAGGGGATCAGCCCCAGCATTTT CSVGAGDQPQHF
TRBJ1-2 TRBV19 once . TGTGCCAGTAGTATAGATTGGGGCCGTCCTAACTATGGCTACACCTTC CASSIDWGRPNYGYTF
TRBJ2-2 TRBV19 . . TGTGCCAGTAGTTCGTCGGGATACACCGGGGAGCTGTTTTTT CASSSSGYTGELFF
TRBJ2-1 TRBV5-6 . TRBD1 TGTGCCAGCAGCTTACAGGGGACCTACAATGAGCAGTTCTTC CASSLQGTYNEQFF
TRBJ1-5 TRBV7-9 few . TGTGCCAGCAGCCGTGGCGGGGGCAATCAGCCCCAGCATTTT CASSRGGGNQPQHF
TRBJ1-2 TRBV19 . . TGTGCCAGTAGTGAGCTTAACTATGGCTACACCTTC CASSELNYGYTF
TRBJ1-4 TRBV5-6 . TRBD1 TGTGCCAGCATGCCGGGACAGGGGTACGAAAAACTGTTTTTT CASMPGQGYEKLFF
TRBJ2-2 TRBV5-1 once TRBD2 TGCGCCAGCAGCCGCCTACTAGCGGCGGGCGGGGAGCTGTTTTTT CASSRLLAAGGELFF
TRBJ2-7 TRBV25-1 . TRBD1 TGTGCCAGCAGTGATATGAGGGACAGGAGATACGAGCAGTACTTC CASSDMRDRRYEQYF
TRBJ1-1 TRBV11-2 . . TGTGCCAGCAGCCTTACAAGGAACACTGAAGCTTTCTTT CASSLTRNTEAFF
TRBJ2-7 TRBV27 . TRBD1 TGTGCCAGCAGGTCGACAGGGTTCTACGAGCAGTACTTC CASRSTGFYEQYF
TRBJ1-5 TRBV19 . TRBD1 TGTGCCAGTAGTATCCCCCAAACAGGGGTTCAGCCCCAGCATTTT CASSIPQTGVQPQHF
TRBJ1-4 TRBV6-5 . . . CASSSSGGTNEKLFF
TRBJ2-7 TRBV21-1 . . TGTGCCAGCAGCGGGGGACAGGGGACCTACGAGCAGTACTTC CASSGGQGTYEQYF
TRBJ2-2 TRBV5-5 . TRBD1 TGTGCCAGCAGCTTTCTCCCGGGACAGGGGGCCGGGGAGCTGTTTTTT CASSFLPGQGAGELFF
TRBJ2-5 TRBV10-3 once TRBD2 TGTGCCACCGGGACTAGCGGGGGAGAGACCCAGTACTTC CATGTSGGETQYF
TRBJ1-2 TRBV6-5 . TRBD1 TGTGCCAGCAGTTACTCGAGGACAGGGATACACTATGGCTACACCTTC CASSYSRTGIHYGYTF
TRBJ1-1 TRBV19 . . TGTGCCAGTACGTCGAGGGGGAGTGCTCTCACTGAAGCTTTCTTT CASTSRGSALTEAFF
TRBJ1-1 TRBV5-4 . . TGTGCCAGCAGCTTTTACAGAGACACTGAAGCTTTCTTT CASSFYRDTEAFF
TRBJ1-1 TRBV6-5 . TRBD1 TGTGCCATCTGGACAGGGCAGAACACTGAAGCTTTCTTT CAIWTGQNTEAFF
TRBJ1-3 TRBV5-4 . . TGTGCCAGCAGTACCGAAGCGAATGGAAACACCATATATTTT CASSTEANGNTIYF
TRBJ2-1 TRBV2 . TRBD2 TGTGCCAGCAGTGAAGCCTGGGGGGGTGAGCAGTTCTTC CASSEAWGGEQFF
TRBJ1-4 TRBV7-2 . . TGTGCCAGCAGCTTCGACAGGAATGAAAAACTGTTTTTT CASSFDRNEKLFF
TRBJ2-3 TRBV9 . . TGTGCCAGCAGTATCACCGGACAGCCGATCACAGATACGCAGTATTTT CASSITGQPITDTQYF
TRBJ2-7 TRBV6-1 . TRBD1 TGTGCCAGCAGTCCCCGGACAGGGATAGTCGAGCAGTACTTC CASSPRTGIVEQYF
TRBJ2-1 TRBV5-1 . TRBD2 TGCGCCAGCAGCTTGGGAGGGGCGGGGGGCTACAATGAGCAGTTCTTC CASSLGGAGGYNEQFF
TRBJ2-7 TRBV19 few TRBD1 TGTGCCTCCTCCCGGGACAGTTACGAGCAGTACTTC CASSRDSYEQYF
TRBJ1-2 TRBV4-3 . TRBD1 TGCGCCAGCAGCCAAGAAGGCAGGGGGACTGGCTACACCTTC CASSQEGRGTGYTF
TRBJ1-1 TRBV4-2 once TRBD1 TGTGCCAGCAGCCCGCAGGGGGCGCGAACTGAAGCTTTCTTT CASSPQGARTEAFF
TRBJ1-1 TRBV7-2 . . TGTGCCAGCAGCTTACCCCCTCGGAGGTCAGGCACTGAAGCTTTCTTT CASSLPPRRSGTEAFF
TRBJ2-7 TRBV7-3 . . TGTGCCAGCAGCTTCGGGGGAGAGCAATCTAGGTCCGAGCAGTACTTC CASSFGGEQSRSEQYF
TRBJ1-4 TRBV5-4 . TRBD1 TGTGCCAGCAGCTTGGTTGGGGACAGGGCCGAAAAACTGTTTTTT CASSLVGDRAEKLFF
TRBJ2-7 TRBV30 . TRBD2 TGTGCCTGGAGAGGACTAGCATCCTACGAGCAGTACTTC CAWRGLASYEQYF
TRBJ1-2 TRBV15 . TRBD1 TGTGCCACCAGCACTACAGGGGGCAGGGGCTACACCTTC CATSTTGGRGYTF
TRBJ2-7 TRBV2 . . TGTGCCAGCAGGGAGACCAGATACGAGCAGTACTTC CASRETRYEQYF
TRBJ1-2 TRBV19 . . TGTGCCAGTAGTATGAGTAACTATGGCTACACCTTC CASSMSNYGYTF
TRBJ2-5 TRBV5-1 . TRBD2 TGCGCCAGCAGCTTTGGAGTTAGACTAGCGGAAGAGACCCAGTACTTC CASSFGVRLAEETQYF
TRBJ2-7 TRBV6-6 . . TGTGCCAGCAGAGAAGGGGGGGCCTACGAGCAGTACTTC CASREGGAYEQYF
TRBJ2-7 TRBV5-6 . TRBD2 TGTGCCAGCAGCTCCGGACTAGCGGGGGCCTCCTACGAGCAGTACTTC CASSSGLAGASYEQYF
TRBJ2-3 TRBV7-2 . . TGTGCCAGCAGTTTCAAGGGGGTAGGCACAGATACGCAGTATTTT CASSFKGVGTDTQYF
TRBJ2-2 TRBV4-3 once . TGCGCCAGCAGCCAAGAGACAGGCCTTTCGCCCGGGGAGCTGTTTTTT CASSQETGLSPGELFF
TRBJ2-3 TRBV28 . TRBD2 TGTGCCAGCAGTTTGGACCCTAGCGGGGGCCCCCAGGGTACGCAGTATTTT CASSLDPSGGPQGTQYF
TRBJ1-1 TRBV7-3 . TRBD1 TGTGCCAGCAGCTTAACAGGGGGCGCAGGAACTGAAGCTTTCTTT CASSLTGGAGTEAFF
TRBJ1-1 TRBV5-6 . . TGTGCCAGCAGCTTGAGAACCGTTACTTTTAACACTGAAGCTTTCTTT CASSLRTVTFNTEAFF
TRBJ2-5 TRBV5-1 . TRBD2 TGCGCCAGCAGCTTGGGACTAGCGGTTCTTGAGACCCAGTACTTC CASSLGLAVLETQYF
TRBJ1-1 TRBV7-2 . . TGTGCCAGCAGCTTAGAGCAGGGGCCAAGCACTGAAGCTTTCTTT CASSLEQGPSTEAFF
TRBJ2-7 TRBV5-1 . TRBD2 TGCGCCAGCAGCTCGGGACTAGCGGGGGGGCCCGACGAGCAGTACTTC CASSSGLAGGPDEQYF
TRBJ1-2 TRBV6-6 . . TGTGCCAGCAGTTACCAGGGAGGAGGGCCTAACTATGGCTACACCTTC CASSYQGGGPNYGYTF
TRBJ2-4 TRBV4-2 . TRBD1 TGTGCCAGCAGCCCCCTCCCCCCGGGACAGCGGTTAAATCTAGCCAAAAACATTCAGTACTTC CASSPLPPGQRLNLAKNIQYF
TRBJ1-4 TRBV4-3 . TRBD1 TGCGCCAGCAGCCAGGGACAGGGGAAGGCTAATGAAAAACTGTTTTTT CASSQGQGKANEKLFF
TRBJ2-6 TRBV11-1 . TRBD1 TGTGCCAGCAGCCGTCCCGGGACAGGGACTGGGGCCAACGTCCTGACTTTC CASSRPGTGTGANVLTF
TRBJ1-2 TRBV9 . TRBD1 TGTGCCAGCAGCGTAGCAGCAGGACAGGGTAACTATGGCTACACCTTC CASSVAAGQGNYGYTF
TRBJ1-5 TRBV7-9 . . TGTGCCAGCAGCCTACATCAACAGGAACCCCAGCATTTT CASSLHQQEPQHF
TRBJ1-5 TRBV7-2 . TRBD1 TGTGCCAGCAGCTTGGCTGACAGGGCTTATCAGCCCCAGCATTTT CASSLADRAYQPQHF